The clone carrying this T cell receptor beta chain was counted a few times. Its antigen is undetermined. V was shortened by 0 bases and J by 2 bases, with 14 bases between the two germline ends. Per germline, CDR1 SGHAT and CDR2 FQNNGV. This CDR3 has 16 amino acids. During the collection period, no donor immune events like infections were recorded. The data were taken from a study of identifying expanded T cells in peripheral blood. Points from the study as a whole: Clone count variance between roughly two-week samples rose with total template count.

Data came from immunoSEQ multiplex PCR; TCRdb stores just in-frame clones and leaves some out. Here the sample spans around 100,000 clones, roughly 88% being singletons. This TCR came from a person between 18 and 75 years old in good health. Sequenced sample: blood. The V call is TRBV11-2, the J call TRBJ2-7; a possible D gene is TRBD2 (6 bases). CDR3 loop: CASSLDVGGATYEQYF. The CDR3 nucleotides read TGTGCCAGCAGCTTAGATGTCGGAGGGGCCACCTACGAGCAGTACTTC.